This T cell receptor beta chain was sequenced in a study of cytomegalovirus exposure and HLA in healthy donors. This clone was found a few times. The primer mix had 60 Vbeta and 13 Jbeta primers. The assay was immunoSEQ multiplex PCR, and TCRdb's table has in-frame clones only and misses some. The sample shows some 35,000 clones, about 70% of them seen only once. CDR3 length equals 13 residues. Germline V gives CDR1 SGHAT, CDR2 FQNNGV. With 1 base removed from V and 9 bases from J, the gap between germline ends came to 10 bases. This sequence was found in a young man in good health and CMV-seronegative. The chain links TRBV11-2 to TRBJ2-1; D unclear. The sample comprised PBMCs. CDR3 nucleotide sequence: TGTGCCAGCAGCTTAGTTTCCAGTATTGAGCAGTTCTTC. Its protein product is CASSLVSSIEQFF.